This T cell receptor (beta chain) was identified in a study of T cells in Graves' hyperthyroidism and ophthalmopathy. Background on the study: Peripheral blood was drawn at first diagnosis, prior to all treatment. Study-level points and caveats: Through a model of 13 V-J features, ophthalmopathy was separated from stable hyperthyroidism. Researchers found most expanded thyroid clonotypes above 0.001 in blood as well.

To note about this clonotype: Its matching antigen is unknown.

The germline V and J ends were trimmed by 0 bases and 3 bases, with 12 bases remaining between them. The CDR3 has 15 amino acids. CDR1 is SGHRS, CDR2 YFSETQ, per germline. Template material for amplifying TCR beta CDR3 regions consisted of RNA transcripts. HTBI primers were the set used in a first-round RT-PCR of the TCR CDR3. TCRdb ran MiXCR on the multiplex PCR reads and lists one entry per CDR3 protein. The data contain approximately 600,000 distinct CDR3 sequences, around 15% of them seen just once; the ten biggest clones take up 4.3%. This sequence originates from a woman between 40 and 55 years old with Graves' ophthalmopathy. V usage is TRBV5-1 and J usage is TRBJ2-5, with D possibly called TRBD1 or TRBD2 (6 bases each). The sequenced sample consisted of blood. The CDR3 DNA reads TGCGCCAGCAGCTTGGCCACGGGGGCCGAAGAGACCCAGTACTTC. Translation: CASSLATGAEETQYF.